Each of the 7 T cell receptor beta chains below was sequenced from the same sample in a study of T cells in Graves' hyperthyroidism and ophthalmopathy (dated by TCRdb to the late 2010s). Library preparation was by multiplex PCR. TCRdb lists the instrument as Illumina HiSeq 2000. Amplification of TCR beta CDR3 regions was carried out from RNA transcripts. For the first round of RT-PCR on the TCR CDR3, the HTBI primer set was used together with the Qiagen OneStep RT-PCR kit. The raw public reads went through TCRdb reprocessing: fastp at Q25, MiXCR clone calling, in-frame beta chains kept. Rows are unified per CDR3 protein, each entry keeping the most common DNA and genes. The sample data list about 590,000 distinct CDR3 sequences, and 15% to 19% of these were observed just once. The top ten clonotypes cover roughly 6.6% of the sample. Material for sequencing was blood. These TCRs come from a woman in her thirties with Graves' hyperthyroidism.

The sample holds many counts of this clonotype. This chain connects TRBV20-1 to TRBJ2-2; no definite D call. The germline gives CDR1 DFQATT, CDR2 SNEGSKA (reference sequence). V was trimmed by 1 base and J by 5 bases, leaving 14 bases between them. This CDR3 comprises 15 residues. The DNA of the CDR3 is TGCAGTGCTAGAGTTCCCACCACTTTTACCGGGGAGCTGTTTTTT. This codes for CSARVPTTFTGELFF.

This clonotype was counted at least ten times. The chain recombines TRBV12-3 or TRBV12-4 with TRBJ1-2; possibly TRBD1 for D (5 bases). The CDR3 totals 16 residues. The V gene lost 1 base and the J gene lost 6 bases, with 18 bases spanning the gap. The CDR3 nucleotides are TGTGCCAGCAGTTTAGATGGCAACCCGCAGGGCCATGGCTACACCTTC. It codes for CASSLDGNPQGHGYTF.

This clonotype was seen ten or more times. This chain uses TRBV28 with TRBJ2-1; weak D call: TRBD1 (5 bases). The CDR3 runs to 13 residues. The germline gives CDR1 MDHEN, CDR2 SYDVKM. V gave up 8 bases and J gave up 4 bases, with 12 bases separating them. CDR3 sequence reads: CASEIDSYNEQFF. CDR3 bases: TGTGCCAGCGAGATCGACAGTTACAATGAGCAGTTCTTC.

This clonotype has more than one count but fewer than ten. The chain recombines TRBV4-3 with TRBJ2-7; 13 nucleotides align to TRBD2. CDR1 LGHNA and CDR2 YSLEER come from the germline V gene. The CDR3 consists of 18 residues. The V gene end was trimmed by 0 bases and the J gene end by 2 bases; junction bases not matched to a gene: 7. The CDR3 spells CASSQDRTSGSHTYEQYF. CDR3 DNA: TGCGCCAGCAGCCAAGATCGGACTAGCGGGAGCCATACCTACGAGCAGTACTTC.

The chain couples TRBV20-1 to TRBJ1-4; a weak D match, TRBD1 (5 bases). V was clipped by 3 bases and J by 0 bases, with 14 bases between them. The germline V gene has CDR1 DFQATT and CDR2 SNEGSKA (reference sequence). The CDR3 runs to 16 residues. The chain's CDR3 is CSASGAGDPTNEKLFF. DNA for the CDR3: TGCAGTGCTAGTGGGGCGGGGGACCCAACTAATGAAAAACTGTTTTTT.

This clonotype was observed many times. The rearrangement joins TRBV6-2 or TRBV6-3 to TRBJ1-5; D perhaps matches TRBD1 (5 bases). Per germline, CDR1 MNHEY and CDR2 SVGEGT. The CDR3 loop spans 16 amino acids. V was clipped by 3 bases and J by 3 bases, with 15 bases between them. The CDR3, as DNA: TGTGCCAGCAGTTATCGGCGACAGCCCTACAATCAGCCCCAGCATTTT. This codes for CASSYRRQPYNQPQHF.

J is TRBJ2-1 and V is TRBV9; TRBD2 matches at 10 bases. The CDR3 loop spans 17 amino acids. Looked up from germline, CDR1 is SGDLS and CDR2 is YYNGEE. V lost 0 bases, J lost 5 bases, and 8 bases stayed unmatched. The CDR3 DNA is TGTGCCAGCAGCGTAGCGGCTAGCGGGAGCTGGGACAATGAGCAGTTCTTC. Its protein product is CASSVAASGSWDNEQFF.